This entry concerns a single TCR beta chain. The sample originates from a study of identical twins. TCRdb re-called the 5' RACE reads with MiXCR, one entry per CDR3 protein. The repertoire has over 600,000 distinct CDR3 sequences, over 20% of them found once; the top ten carry about 4.5%. J gave up 0 bases and V 5 bases, and 5 bases lay outside the gene matches. The germline CDR1 and CDR2 sequences are ENHRY and SYGVKD. The CDR3 length is 15 residues. These same records also appear under a second study, on T cells expressing NK-cell markers. As reported in that work: There were a handful of donors in whom these clonotypes also led the CD3+CD56-NKG2C+ fraction.

The rearrangement joins TRBV10-3 to TRBJ2-3, with TRBD2 identical over 7 bases. The sequenced sample was PBMCs. This receptor was identified in a woman between 18 and 29 years old in good health. This CDR3 reads CAISQAGTSTDTQYF. DNA for the CDR3: TGTGCCATCAGTCAAGCGGGGACTAGCACAGATACGCAGTATTTT.